This TCR beta chain was captured by sequencing in a study of CD8+CD57+ T cells in acquired aplastic anemia. The wider study: An average of approximately 3.4 ug of DNA was obtained from sorted CD4+ and CD8+ cells.

The template for TCR beta VDJ and CDR3 sequence profiling was genomic DNA. Each CDR3 protein is one row after TCRdb ran MiXCR on the reads. The sample records some 42,000 distinct CDR3 sequences, around 63% being singletons. As concerns this clonotype: Its antigen is as yet unknown.

CDR1 and CDR2 (germline): DFQATT, SNEGSKA (reference sequence). Unmatched junction bases numbered 8, after V lost 0 bases and J lost 8 bases. The CDR3 sequence is 14 residues long. General observations from the study: Sharing between patients and controls was observed for around 30 CD8+ CDR3 sequences.

This sequence joins TRBV20-1 and TRBJ1-2; 8 positions match TRBD1. The clonotype was recovered from a human donor in good health, serving as a control. Sequenced sample: sorted CD4+, CD8+, or CD8+CD57+ T cells (not recorded which) from PBMCs. CDR3 coding DNA: TGCAGTGCTAGAGATAGTACAGGGGGTATGGGCTACACCTTC. This gives the protein CSARDSTGGMGYTF.